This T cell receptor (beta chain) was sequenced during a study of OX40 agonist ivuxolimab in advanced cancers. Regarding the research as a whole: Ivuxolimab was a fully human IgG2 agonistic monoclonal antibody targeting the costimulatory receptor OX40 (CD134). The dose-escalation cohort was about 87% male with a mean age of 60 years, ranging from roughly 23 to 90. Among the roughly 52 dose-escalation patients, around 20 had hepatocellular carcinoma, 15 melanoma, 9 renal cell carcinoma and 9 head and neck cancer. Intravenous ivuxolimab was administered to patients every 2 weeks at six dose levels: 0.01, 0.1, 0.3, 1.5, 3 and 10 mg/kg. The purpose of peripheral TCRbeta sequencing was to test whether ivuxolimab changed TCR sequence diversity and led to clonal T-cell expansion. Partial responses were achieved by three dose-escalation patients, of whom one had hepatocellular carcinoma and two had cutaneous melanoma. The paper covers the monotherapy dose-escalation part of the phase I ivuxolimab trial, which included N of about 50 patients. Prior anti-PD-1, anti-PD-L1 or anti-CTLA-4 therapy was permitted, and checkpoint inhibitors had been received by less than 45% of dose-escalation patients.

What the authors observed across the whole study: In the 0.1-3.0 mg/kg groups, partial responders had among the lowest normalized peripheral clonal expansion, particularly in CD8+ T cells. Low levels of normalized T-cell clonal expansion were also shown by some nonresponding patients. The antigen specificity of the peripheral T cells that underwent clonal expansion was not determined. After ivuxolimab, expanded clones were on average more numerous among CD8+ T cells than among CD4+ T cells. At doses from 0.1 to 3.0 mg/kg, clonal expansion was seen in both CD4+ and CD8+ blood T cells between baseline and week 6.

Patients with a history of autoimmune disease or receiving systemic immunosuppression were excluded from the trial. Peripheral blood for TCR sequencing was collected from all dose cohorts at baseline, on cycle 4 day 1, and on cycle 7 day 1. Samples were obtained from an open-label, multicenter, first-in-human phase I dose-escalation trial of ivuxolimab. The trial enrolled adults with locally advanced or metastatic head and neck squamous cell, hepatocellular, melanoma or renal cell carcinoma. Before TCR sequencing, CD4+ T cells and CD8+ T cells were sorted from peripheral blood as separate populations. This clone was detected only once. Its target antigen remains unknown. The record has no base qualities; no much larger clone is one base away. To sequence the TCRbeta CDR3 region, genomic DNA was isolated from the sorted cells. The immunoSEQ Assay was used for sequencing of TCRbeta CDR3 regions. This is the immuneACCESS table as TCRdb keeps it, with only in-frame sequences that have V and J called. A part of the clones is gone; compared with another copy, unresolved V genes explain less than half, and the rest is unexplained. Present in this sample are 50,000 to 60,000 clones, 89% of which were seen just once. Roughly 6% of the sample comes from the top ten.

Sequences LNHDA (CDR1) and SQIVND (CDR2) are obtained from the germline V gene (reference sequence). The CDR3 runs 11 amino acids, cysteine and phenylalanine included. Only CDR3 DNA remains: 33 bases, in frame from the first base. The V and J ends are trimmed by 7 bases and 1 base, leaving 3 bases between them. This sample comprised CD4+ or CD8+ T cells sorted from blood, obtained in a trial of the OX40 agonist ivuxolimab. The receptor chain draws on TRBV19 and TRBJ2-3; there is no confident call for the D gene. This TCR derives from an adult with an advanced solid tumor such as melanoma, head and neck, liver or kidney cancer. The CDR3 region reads CASIGTDTQYF. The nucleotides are TGTGCCAGTATCGGCACAGATACGCAGTATTTT.